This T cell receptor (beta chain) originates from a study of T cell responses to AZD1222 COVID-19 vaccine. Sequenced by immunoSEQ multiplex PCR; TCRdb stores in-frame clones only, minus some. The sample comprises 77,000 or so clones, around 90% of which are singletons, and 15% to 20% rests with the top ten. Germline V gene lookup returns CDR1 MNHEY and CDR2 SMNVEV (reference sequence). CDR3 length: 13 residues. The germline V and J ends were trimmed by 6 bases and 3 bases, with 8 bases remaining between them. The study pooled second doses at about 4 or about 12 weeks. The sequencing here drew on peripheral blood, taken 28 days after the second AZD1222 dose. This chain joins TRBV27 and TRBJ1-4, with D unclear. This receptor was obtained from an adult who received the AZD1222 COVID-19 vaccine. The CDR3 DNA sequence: TGTGCCAGCAGCCACAGACCTAATGAAAAACTGTTTTTT. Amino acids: CASSHRPNEKLFF.